This T cell receptor beta chain was captured by sequencing in a study of CD8+ T cells in alopecia areata. Study observations and caveats: Lesional scalp exceeded normal scalp in clonality, especially in alopecia totalis/universalis. Relative to mice, TCR sharing across patients was less clear, a difference possibly HLA-related. Normal skin's resident alphabeta T cells are sequenced alongside lesional scalp T cells.

Obtained from alopecia areata patients were lesional scalp punch biopsies along with peripheral blood. V was pared by 4 bases and J by 3 bases, with 6 bases between. This CDR3 is 12 amino acids long. CDR1 and CDR2 from the germline V gene are SQVTM and ANQGSEA. RNA, once extracted, was reverse transcribed into cDNA for use as the sequencing template. The data were produced by immunoSEQ multiplex PCR, yet TCRdb's version contains in-frame clones alone and is incomplete. Of some 30,000 clones listed, about three fifths were seen once; the top ten hold more than 15%. Turning to this clone: Its specificity is not known.

This chain uses TRBV29-1 with TRBJ2-2, with D unclear. The sequenced sample consisted of NKG2D-high CD8+ T cells sorted from blood. The clonotype was recovered from a human donor with alopecia areata. The CDR3 DNA follows: TGCAGCGTTGTTGCGGACACCGGGGAGCTGTTTTTT. This sequence encodes CSVVADTGELFF.